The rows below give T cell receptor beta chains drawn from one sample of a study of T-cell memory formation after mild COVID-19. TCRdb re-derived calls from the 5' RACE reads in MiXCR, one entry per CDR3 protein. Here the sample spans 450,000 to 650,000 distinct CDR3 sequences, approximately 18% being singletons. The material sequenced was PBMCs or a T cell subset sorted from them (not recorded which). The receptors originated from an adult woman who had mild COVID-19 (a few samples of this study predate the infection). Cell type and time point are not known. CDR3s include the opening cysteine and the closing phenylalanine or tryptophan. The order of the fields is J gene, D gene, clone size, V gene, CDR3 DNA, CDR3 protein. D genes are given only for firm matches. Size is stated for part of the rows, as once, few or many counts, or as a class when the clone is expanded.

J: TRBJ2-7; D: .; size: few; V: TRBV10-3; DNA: TGTGCCATCAGTGAGTCGACTAACAGGGATTACGAGCAGTACTTC; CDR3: CAISESTNRDYEQYF
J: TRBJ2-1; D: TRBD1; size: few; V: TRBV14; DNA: TGTGCCAGATCGACCAGGGAGGACAGGGGCGGAATAAGCTCCTACAATGAGCAGTTCTTC; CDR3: CARSTREDRGGISSYNEQFF
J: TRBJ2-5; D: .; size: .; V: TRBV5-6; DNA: TGTGCCAGCAGCTTGGTTGGGCGGGGGCCAGAGACCCAGTACTTC; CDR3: CASSLVGRGPETQYF
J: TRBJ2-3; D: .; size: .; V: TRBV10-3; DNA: TGTGCCATCAGAGCAGTAGATAAGCAAGCAGATACGCAGTATTTT; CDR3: CAIRAVDKQADTQYF
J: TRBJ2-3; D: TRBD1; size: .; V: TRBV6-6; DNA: TGTGCCAGCAGTTACGCAGGGGGTATCGGTACGCAGTATTTT; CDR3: CASSYAGGIGTQYF
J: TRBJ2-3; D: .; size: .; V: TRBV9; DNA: TGTGCCAGCAGCGGCTACGCGGGACAAAGCACAGATACGCAGTATTTT; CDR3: CASSGYAGQSTDTQYF
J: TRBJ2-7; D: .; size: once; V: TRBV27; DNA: TGTGCCAGCAGTTTAGGCTCGGGCAGCTCGACCTACGAGCAGTACTTC; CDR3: CASSLGSGSSTYEQYF
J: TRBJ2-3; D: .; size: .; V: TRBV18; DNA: TGTGCCAGCTCACCACTACCTATCACAGATACGCAGTATTTT; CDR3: CASSPLPITDTQYF
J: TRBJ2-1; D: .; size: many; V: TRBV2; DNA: TGTGCCAGCAGTGACAGGAGCTCCTACAATGAGCAGTTCTTC; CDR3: CASSDRSSYNEQFF
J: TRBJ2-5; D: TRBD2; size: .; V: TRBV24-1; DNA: TGTGCCACCAGTGATTTAGCGGGAGGGCCGTGGGAGACCCAGTACTTC; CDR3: CATSDLAGGPWETQYF
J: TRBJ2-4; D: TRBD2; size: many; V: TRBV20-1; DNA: TGCAGTGCTAAGGTAGCGGGAGATGCCAAAAACATTCAGTACTTC; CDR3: CSAKVAGDAKNIQYF
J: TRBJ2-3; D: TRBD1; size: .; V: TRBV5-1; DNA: TGCGCCAGCAGCTTGAATCGGGACAGGGTCACAGATACGCAGTATTTT; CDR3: CASSLNRDRVTDTQYF
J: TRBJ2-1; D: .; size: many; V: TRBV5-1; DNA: TGCGCCAGCAGCTTGGCTTGGCCGGTGGGCCACAATGAGCAGTTCTTC; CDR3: CASSLAWPVGHNEQFF
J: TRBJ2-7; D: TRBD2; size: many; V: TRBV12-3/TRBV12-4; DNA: TGTGCCAGCAGCCCCCCCCTGACTAGCTCAAACTACGAGCAGTACTTC; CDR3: CASSPPLTSSNYEQYF
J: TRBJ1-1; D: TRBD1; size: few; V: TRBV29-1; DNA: TGCAGCGTTGGGGCAGGGGGGACCCCTGAAGCTTTCTTT; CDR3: CSVGAGGTPEAFF
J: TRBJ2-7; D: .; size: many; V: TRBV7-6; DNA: TGTGCCAGCAGCTCTACCGCGGGACAGTGGGATGGCGAGCAGTACTTC; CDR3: CASSSTAGQWDGEQYF
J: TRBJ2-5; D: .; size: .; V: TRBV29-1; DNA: TGCAGCGTTGCAGGGCCGCGACAAGAGACCCAGTACTTC; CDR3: CSVAGPRQETQYF
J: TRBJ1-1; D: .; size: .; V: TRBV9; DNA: TGTGCCAGCAGCGTAGCCCCGTACACTGAAGCTTTCTTT; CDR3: CASSVAPYTEAFF
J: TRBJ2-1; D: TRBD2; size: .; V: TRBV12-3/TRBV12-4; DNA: TGTGCCAGCAGTTTAGCGCTTACCGGGAGGGCAGGGAATGAGCAGTTCTTC; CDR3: CASSLALTGRAGNEQFF
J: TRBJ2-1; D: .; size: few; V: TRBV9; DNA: TGTGCCAGCAGCGTAGAGTCTAGGTCCTACAATGAGCAGTTCTTC; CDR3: CASSVESRSYNEQFF
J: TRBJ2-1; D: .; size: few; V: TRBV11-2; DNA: TGTGCCAGCAGCCGCCCTGGGGCCCCCAGTGAGCAGTTCTTC; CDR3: CASSRPGAPSEQFF
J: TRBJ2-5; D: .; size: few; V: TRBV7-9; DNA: TGTGCCAGCAGCTTCACCCGAGAGACCCAGTACTTC; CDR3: CASSFTRETQYF
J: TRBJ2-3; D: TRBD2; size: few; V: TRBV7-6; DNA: TGTGCCAGCAGCTTAGAGGGAGCGGGGAGCCTTAGCACAGATACGCAGTATTTT; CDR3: CASSLEGAGSLSTDTQYF
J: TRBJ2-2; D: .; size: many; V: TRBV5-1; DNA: TGCGCCAGCAGCTTGGTGGTGCCCGGGGAGCTGTTTTTT; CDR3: CASSLVVPGELFF
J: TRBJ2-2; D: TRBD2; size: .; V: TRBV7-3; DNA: TGTGCCAGCAGCTTAACGAGCGGGGGCGGGGAGCTGTTTTTT; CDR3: CASSLTSGGGELFF
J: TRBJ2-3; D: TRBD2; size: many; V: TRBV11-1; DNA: TGTGCCAGCAGCTCCGGACTAGCGGGAGTGGCAGATACGCAGTATTTT; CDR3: CASSSGLAGVADTQYF
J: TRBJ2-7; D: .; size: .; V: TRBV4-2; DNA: TGTGCCAGCAGCCACCCGGACAGCTACGAGCAGTACTTC; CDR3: CASSHPDSYEQYF
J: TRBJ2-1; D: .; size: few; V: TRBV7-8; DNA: TGTGCCAGCAGCCACGGGCGGGGCAGGAACTCCTACAATGAGCAGTTCTTC; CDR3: CASSHGRGRNSYNEQFF
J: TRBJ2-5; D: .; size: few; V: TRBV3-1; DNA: TGTGCCAGCAGCCAGGGTCTAAATAGCGAGACCCAGTACTTC; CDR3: CASSQGLNSETQYF
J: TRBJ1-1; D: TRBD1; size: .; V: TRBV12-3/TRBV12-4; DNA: TGTGCCAGCAGGGTGACAGGGACCACTGAAGCTTTCTTT; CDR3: CASRVTGTTEAFF
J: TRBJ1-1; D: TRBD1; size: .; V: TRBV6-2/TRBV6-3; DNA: TGTGCCAGCAGTTACGACTGGACAGGGGAAAACACTGAAGCTTTCTTT; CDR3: CASSYDWTGENTEAFF
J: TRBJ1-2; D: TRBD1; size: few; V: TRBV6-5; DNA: TGTGCCAGCGGGCAGGGGGGACAGGGCTATGGCTACACCTTC; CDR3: CASGQGGQGYGYTF
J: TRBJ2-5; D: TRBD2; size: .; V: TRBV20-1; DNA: TGCAGTGCTAGAGGAAGTAGCGGGAGTGAAGAGACCCAGTACTTC; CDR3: CSARGSSGSEETQYF
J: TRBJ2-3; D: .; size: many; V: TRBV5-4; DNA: TGTGCCAGCAGCTTGGTAGTAGCGGGCACAGATACGCAGTATTTT; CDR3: CASSLVVAGTDTQYF
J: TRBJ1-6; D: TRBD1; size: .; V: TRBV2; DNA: TGTGCCAGCATTTGGGACAGCTCCTATAATTCACCCCTCCACTTT; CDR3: CASIWDSSYNSPLHF
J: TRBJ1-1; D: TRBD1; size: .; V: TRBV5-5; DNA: TGTGCCAGCAGCCCTGCGGCGCGGGACAGGCCGTCAACAAACACTGAAGCTTTCTTT; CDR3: CASSPAARDRPSTNTEAFF
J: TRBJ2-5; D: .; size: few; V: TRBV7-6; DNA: TGTGCCAGCAGCTTACCGCTTGGACAAGAAGAGACCCAGTACTTC; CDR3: CASSLPLGQEETQYF
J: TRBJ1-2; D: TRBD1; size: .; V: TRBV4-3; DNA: TGCGCCAGCAGCTCAAATTACGGGACAGGGGATGGCTACACCTTC; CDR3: CASSSNYGTGDGYTF
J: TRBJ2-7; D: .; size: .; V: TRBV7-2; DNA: TGTGCCAGCAGCTCCCCCGGCGCGGGTAGGGGCAATTTTAACGAGCAGTACTTC; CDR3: CASSSPGAGRGNFNEQYF
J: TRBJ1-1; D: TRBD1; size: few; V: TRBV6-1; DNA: TGTGCCAGCAGAGAGACAGGGGGAGGTGAAGCTTTCTTT; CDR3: CASRETGGGEAFF
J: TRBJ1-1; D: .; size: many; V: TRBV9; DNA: TGTGCCAGCAGCGTAGGCCCCGAGGGTGCTGAAGCTTTCTTT; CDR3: CASSVGPEGAEAFF
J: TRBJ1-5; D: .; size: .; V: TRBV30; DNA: TGTGCCTGGAGTGATCGGGGCCCAATCTCAGGCAATCAGCCCCAGCATTTT; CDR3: CAWSDRGPISGNQPQHF
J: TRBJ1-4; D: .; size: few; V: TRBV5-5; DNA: TGTGCCAGCAGCAGAACCCTTAATGAAAAACTGTTTTTT; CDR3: CASSRTLNEKLFF
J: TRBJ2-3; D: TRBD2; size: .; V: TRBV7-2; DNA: TGTGCCAGCAGCCCTGAGGGTGCTAGCGGGACCTTGGGAACAGATACGCAGTATTTT; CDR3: CASSPEGASGTLGTDTQYF
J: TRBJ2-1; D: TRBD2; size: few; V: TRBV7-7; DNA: TGTGCCAGCAGCCCAATAGCGGGTAATTCCTACAATGAGCAGTTCTTC; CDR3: CASSPIAGNSYNEQFF
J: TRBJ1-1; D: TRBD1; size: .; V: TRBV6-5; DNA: TGTGCCAGCAGTTACTCCCCAGGGGGCGTTTGGACTGAAGCTTTCTTT; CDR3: CASSYSPGGVWTEAFF
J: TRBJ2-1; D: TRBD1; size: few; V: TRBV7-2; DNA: TGTGCCAGCAGCCCCAACAGGGGAATCTACAATGAGCAGTTCTTC; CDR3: CASSPNRGIYNEQFF